The next 20 T cell receptor beta chains were all read from a single sample in a study of blood T cell repertoires in COVID-19. The assay was immunoSEQ multiplex PCR, and TCRdb's table has in-frame clones only and misses some. The data hold about 160,000 clones, with about 85% observed a single time. The sample comprised peripheral blood. Every receptor here comes from a man aged 35 to 55 with acute or convalescent COVID-19.

V usage is TRBV30 and J usage is TRBJ1-2, with D hard to call. Between the trimmed V and J ends, which lost 0 bases and 5 bases, there was a span of 7 bases. Per the germline V gene, CDR1 is GTSNPN and CDR2 is SVGIG (reference sequence). This CDR3 region has 12 residues. The CDR3 DNA reads as TGTGCCTGGAGTGTACCGGTTTATGGCTACACCTTC. This sequence encodes CAWSVPVYGYTF.

The V gene is TRBV19, the J gene TRBJ2-3; 8 bases match TRBD1. Germline lookup yields CDR1 LNHDA and CDR2 SQIVND (reference sequence). Trimming removed 10 bases from V and 1 base from J; junction bases left unmatched: 19. CDR3 length: 18 amino acids. CDR3 region: CATRGRTGNRVGTDTQYF. CDR3 DNA sequence: TGTGCCACCAGGGGGAGGACAGGGAATCGGGTCGGCACAGATACGCAGTATTTT.

The CDR3 sequence: CASRTEGGGAYGYTF. CDR3 nucleotides: TGTGCCAGCAGGACGGAGGGGGGGGGAGCCTATGGCTACACCTTC. The chain combines TRBV6-4 with TRBJ1-2; D possibly corresponds to TRBD1 (6 bases). Trimming removed 6 bases from V and 4 bases from J, with 18 bases in between. CDR1 and CDR2 (germline): MRHNA, SNTAGT. The CDR3 loop spans 15 amino acids.

The rearrangement uses TRBV6-5 and TRBJ1-5; D is possibly TRBD1 (5 bases). The germline V gene encodes CDR1 MNHEY and CDR2 SVGAGI. V shed 6 bases and J shed 3 bases, with 9 bases lying between them. This CDR3 region has 13 residues. The CDR3 DNA reads TGTGCCAGCAGACGACAGATCAATCAGCCCCAGCATTTT. Protein: CASRRQINQPQHF.

The V call is TRBV18, the J call TRBJ2-7; perhaps TRBD2 as D (6 bases). Germline CDR1 reads KGHSH; CDR2 reads LQKENI. Deletions cut 6 bases from V and 3 bases from J, with 15 bases between. The CDR3 consists of 14 residues. CDR3 residues: CASSPAGPNYEQYF. Here the CDR3 DNA reads TGTGCCAGCTCCCCAGCGGGCCCGAACTACGAGCAGTACTTC.

This chain uses TRBV19 with TRBJ2-1, with D unresolved. V was trimmed by 3 bases and J by 5 bases, leaving 8 bases between them. The CDR3 is made up of 13 amino acids. From germline, CDR1 is LNHDA and CDR2 SQIVND (reference sequence). The CDR3 nucleotides are TGTGCCAGTAGTATTAACTATCACAATGAGCAGTTCTTC. Encoded protein: CASSINYHNEQFF. Full variable domain (outside the CDR3, taken from reference TRBV19 and TRBJ2-1): DGGITQSPKYLFRKEGQNVTLSCEQNLNHDAMYWYRQDPGQGLRLIYYSQIVNDFQKGDIAEGYSVSREKKESFPLTVTSAQKNPTAFYLCASSINYHNEQFFGPGTRLTVL.

J is TRBJ1-4 and V is TRBV5-1; D perhaps matches TRBD1 (6 bases). The CDR3 runs to 15 residues. The germline V gene encodes CDR1 SGHRS and CDR2 YFSETQ. V lost 3 bases and J 7 bases, leaving 16 bases between the germline ends. The CDR3 loop reads CASSYAGGGGEKLFF. The CDR3 coding sequence is TGCGCCAGCAGCTACGCGGGGGGCGGTGGTGAAAAACTGTTTTTT.

The chain carries TRBV10-3 and TRBJ1-6; D is possibly TRBD1 (6 bases). The germline CDR1 and CDR2 sequences are ENHRY and SYGVKD. This CDR3 is 15 amino acids long. V gave up 6 bases and J gave up 0 bases, with 9 bases separating them. CDR3 sequence: CAISEGGSYNSPLHF. Here the CDR3 DNA reads TGTGCCATCAGCGAAGGGGGCTCCTATAATTCACCCCTCCACTTT.

The rearrangement uses TRBV28 and TRBJ1-1, with D hard to call. This CDR3 has 14 amino acids. The germline gives CDR1 MDHEN, CDR2 SYDVKM. V lost 4 bases to trimming and J lost 4 bases, with 13 bases between them. For the CDR3, the DNA is TGTGCCAGCAGTTCCTACCTGAGGAGCACTGAAGCTTTCTTT. Its protein is CASSSYLRSTEAFF.

This clone was counted once. The genes are TRBV20-1 and TRBJ1-4, with D unresolved. The V end was cut by 6 bases, the J end by 7 bases, with 6 bases between. CDR1 is DFQATT and CDR2 is SNEGSKA in the germline V gene (reference sequence). This CDR3 comprises 10 residues. The CDR3 region is CSALVEKLFF. As DNA, the CDR3 is TGCAGTGCCCTAGTTGAAAAACTGTTTTTT.

This sequence joins TRBV18 and TRBJ1-1; D gene unclear. The germline V gene encodes CDR1 KGHSH and CDR2 LQKENI. This CDR3 is 13 amino acids long. Trimming shortened V by 3 bases and J by 5 bases, and 10 bases separated the two germline ends. The CDR3 DNA sequence: TGTGCCAGCTCACCGAATAGAGGAACTGAAGCTTTCTTT. This encodes CASSPNRGTEAFF.

J is TRBJ1-1 and V is TRBV19; perhaps TRBD1 as D (6 bases). With 6 bases removed from V and 7 bases from J, the gap between germline ends came to 15 bases. Germline CDR1 and CDR2: LNHDA and SQIVND (reference sequence). CDR3 length equals 13 residues. DNA for the CDR3: TGTGCCAGTAGGGGGGCCGGGAATAATGAAGCTTTCTTT. Protein product: CASRGAGNNEAFF.

The V call is TRBV9, the J call TRBJ1-3; 8 nucleotides match TRBD1. Germline assignment: CDR1 SGDLS and CDR2 YYNGEE. The CDR3 has 16 residues. After removal of 3 bases from V and 3 bases from J, the junction contained 8 bases not matched to a gene. Written as DNA, the CDR3 is TGTGCCAGCAGCGAAAAGGACAGGGTAGGTGGAAACACCATATATTTT. This encodes CASSEKDRVGGNTIYF.

The chain carries TRBV4-3 and TRBJ2-5, with a weak D call TRBD1 (6 bases). The CDR3 sequence is 15 residues long. CDR1 is LGHNA, CDR2 YSLEER, per germline. Trimming removed 0 bases at V and 2 bases at J, with 10 bases between. This chain's CDR3 is CASSQEGRGQETQYF. CDR3 sequence (DNA): TGCGCCAGCAGCCAAGAGGGCAGGGGTCAAGAGACCCAGTACTTC.

The V gene is TRBV7-9, the J gene TRBJ1-1, with 7 bases fitting TRBD1. Germline V lookup: CDR1 SEHNR, CDR2 FQNEAQ (reference sequence). The V gene end was trimmed by 5 bases and the J gene end by 0 bases; junction bases not matched to a gene: 6. The CDR3 covers 15 residues. CDR3 nucleotides: TGTGCCAGCAGCCGCGCACAGGGGATGAACACTGAAGCTTTCTTT. Amino acids: CASSRAQGMNTEAFF.

The chain recombines TRBV7-9 with TRBJ2-7, with a tentative D call TRBD2 (7 bases). Germline-derived CDR1 and CDR2 are SEHNR and FQNEAQ (reference sequence). This CDR3 has 15 amino acids. Trimming left V 5 bases short and J 7 bases short, with 21 bases between. CDR3 DNA: TGTGCCAGCAGCCCCAGGAATGGGGGGGCAAGTGAGCAGTACTTC. Protein product: CASSPRNGGASEQYF.

This chain connects TRBV3-1 (or the pseudogene TRBV3-2) to TRBJ1-5; D is possibly TRBD1 (6 bases). The CDR3 consists of 14 residues. Trimming removed 5 bases from V and 4 bases from J, with 12 bases in between. Germline CDR1 reads LGHDT; CDR2 reads YNNKEL (reference sequence). The CDR3 loop reads CASSYTGSNQPQHF. The DNA for the CDR3 is TGTGCCAGCAGCTATACAGGGTCTAATCAGCCCCAGCATTTT.

The gene calls are TRBV7-2 and TRBJ1-1; weak D call: TRBD1 (6 bases). V was cut by 1 base and J by 4 bases, with 13 bases left in between. Germline V gene data show CDR1 as SGHTA and CDR2 as FQGNSA. The CDR3 is made up of 15 amino acids. The CDR3 is CASSLVGTPGTEAFF. The CDR3 DNA follows: TGTGCCAGCAGCTTAGTGGGGACACCAGGCACTGAAGCTTTCTTT.

The chain links TRBV9 to TRBJ2-4, with 10 nucleotides matching TRBD1. The CDR3 has 14 amino acids. Germline V gives CDR1 SGDLS, CDR2 YYNGEE. The junction had 2 bases not matched to a gene; V was cut back by 0 bases and J by 8 bases. CDR3 nucleotide sequence: TGTGCCAGCAGCGTAGGACAGGGGGCCTACATTCAGTACTTC. This gives the protein CASSVGQGAYIQYF.

The chain uses TRBV5-1 and TRBJ2-1, with D unclear. Germline V gene sequence: CDR1 SGHRS, CDR2 YFSETQ. V gave up 2 bases and J gave up 2 bases, with 14 bases separating them. There are 16 residues in the CDR3. CDR3 sequence reads: CASSFTYGRTYNEQFF. For the CDR3, the DNA is TGCGCCAGCAGCTTTACCTACGGCAGGACCTACAATGAGCAGTTCTTC. Complete variable domain (other parts from reference TRBV5-1 and TRBJ2-1): KAGVTQTPRYLIKTRGQQVTLSCSPISGHRSVSWYQQTPGQGLQFLFEYFSETQRNKGNFPGRFSGRQFSNSRSEMNVSTLELGDSALYLCASSFTYGRTYNEQFFGPGTRLTVL.